This T cell receptor beta chain is drawn from a study of T cell repertoires in cytomegalovirus infection. Study-wide results and caveats: Public TCR beta family frequency separated CMV-and-HLA carriers, including in an independent cohort. HLA-C-restricted CMV clonotypes gave the most frequent clonotype in two of eight donors.

About this clonotype: The antigen remains unidentified.

TCRdb analysed the reads with MiXCR anew, one entry per CDR3 protein. The sample gives approximately 730,000 distinct CDR3 sequences, around a third of which show up once; around a sixth is in the top ten. The CDR3 length is 15 residues. V lost 5 bases and J lost 10; bases outside the gene matches: 8. Looked up from germline, CDR1 is MNHEY and CDR2 is SVGEGT. This chain links TRBV6-2 or TRBV6-3 with TRBJ2-1; the match to TRBD2 covers 13 bases. The source material was cultured PBMCs, sampled from culture after CMV antigen stimulation. This clonotype originated in a human donor in good health (CMV status not recorded). Some clones in this sample may be carry-over from other donors' samples. CDR3: CASSTPGLAGNEQFF. Here the CDR3 DNA reads TGTGCCAGCAGTACTCCGGGACTAGCGGGAAACGAGCAGTTCTTC.